This T cell receptor beta chain was sequenced during a study of somatic mutations in cytotoxic T cells in rheumatoid arthritis. The CDR3 has 16 residues. V lost 0 bases and J 0 bases, leaving 12 bases between the germline ends. Germline V CDR1 and CDR2: MNHNY, SVGAGI (reference sequence). The repertoire was sequenced with immunoSEQ multiplex PCR; TCRdb's copy has only in-frame clones and lacks some. This table holds around 16,000 clones, about 81% found once. Sequenced: CD8+ T cells sorted from blood. The V call is TRBV6-6, the J call TRBJ2-7; D might be TRBD1 (6 bases). The clonotype was recovered from an adult with rheumatoid arthritis. CDR3 sequence (DNA): TGTGCCAGCAGTTACTCGAGGGGGAAGAGCTCCTACGAGCAGTACTTC. Protein: CASSYSRGKSSYEQYF.